Listed below are T cell receptor beta chains from one sample, sequenced in a study of cytomegalovirus exposure and HLA in healthy donors. Produced via immunoSEQ multiplex PCR; TCRdb's table is partial and in-frame only. The profile covers roughly 120,000 clones, with roughly 74% appearing a single time and 3% to 4.5% taken by the ten largest. Sequenced: PBMCs. These receptors all come from a man aged 40-49 years in good health and CMV-seronegative. Both conserved end residues are part of each CDR3. The order of the fields is clone size, D gene, J gene, V gene, CDR3 DNA, CDR3 protein. D genes are given only for firm matches. For some rows the clone size is stated as once, few or many, or as a class when expanded; others skip it.

size: NA; D: NA; J: TRBJ1-4; V: TRBV11-1; DNA: TGTGCCAGCAGCCGACAGGCAACTAATGAAAAACTGTTTTTT; CDR3: CASSRQATNEKLFF
size: NA; D: NA; J: TRBJ2-3; V: TRBV2; DNA: TGTGCCAGCAGTGAGCGTAGCGGAGGCACAGATACGCAGTATTTT; CDR3: CASSERSGGTDTQYF
size: NA; D: NA; J: TRBJ2-5; V: TRBV11-2; DNA: TGTGCCAGCAGCTTAATGCGAGGACAGCAAGAGACCCAGTACTTC; CDR3: CASSLMRGQQETQYF
size: few; D: NA; J: TRBJ1-1; V: TRBV10-3; DNA: TGTGCCATCAGGCCGGGAAACACTGAAGCTTTCTTT; CDR3: CAIRPGNTEAFF
size: NA; D: NA; J: TRBJ1-1; V: TRBV6-4; DNA: TGTGCCAGCAGTCGAACCGGGTCCCCCGGGGATGGCACTGAAGCTTTCTTT; CDR3: CASSRTGSPGDGTEAFF
size: NA; D: TRBD1; J: TRBJ2-2; V: TRBV7-8; DNA: TGTGCCAGCAGCTCCCGGGACAGGGTCACCGGGGAGCTGTTTTTT; CDR3: CASSSRDRVTGELFF
size: NA; D: NA; J: TRBJ1-2; V: TRBV19; DNA: TGTGCCAGTAGTATGCGAGGGAACTATGGCTACACCTTC; CDR3: CASSMRGNYGYTF
size: NA; D: NA; J: TRBJ1-5; V: TRBV29-1; DNA: TGCAGCGTTGGATCAGGGGACGGGTCCCAGCATTTT; CDR3: CSVGSGDGSQHF
size: NA; D: NA; J: TRBJ2-2; V: TRBV7-8; DNA: TGTGCCAGCAGCTTAGCCACTAACACCGGGGAGCTGTTTTTT; CDR3: CASSLATNTGELFF
size: NA; D: NA; J: TRBJ2-2; V: TRBV12-5; DNA: TGTGCTAGTGACCAGGGACATACGAACACCGGGGAGCTGTTTTTT; CDR3: CASDQGHTNTGELFF
size: few; D: NA; J: TRBJ2-1; V: TRBV20-1; DNA: TGCAGTGCTCGGACATACAATGAGCAGTTCTTC; CDR3: CSARTYNEQFF
size: NA; D: TRBD1; J: TRBJ1-6; V: TRBV7-8; DNA: TGTGCCAGCAGCCCCCAAGGACAGGGGGCGCTTTCGACCCTCCACTTT; CDR3: CASSPQGQGALSTLHF
size: NA; D: NA; J: TRBJ2-7; V: TRBV14; DNA: TGTGCCAGCAGCCCAAACAGCTACGAGCAGTACTTC; CDR3: CASSPNSYEQYF
size: NA; D: TRBD2; J: TRBJ2-1; V: TRBV11-3; DNA: TGTGCCAGCAGCCCCCGAGCGGGGCAATACAATGAGCAGTTCTTC; CDR3: CASSPRAGQYNEQFF
size: NA; D: NA; J: TRBJ2-2; V: TRBV7-8; DNA: TGTGCCAGCAGCTTAGGGACGCAGGGTTCCGGGGAGCTGTTTTTT; CDR3: CASSLGTQGSGELFF
size: few; D: TRBD2; J: TRBJ2-3; V: TRBV19; DNA: TGTGCCAGTAGTATTTTCGGCGGGGGGAGTATACTCACAGATACGCAGTATTTT; CDR3: CASSIFGGGSILTDTQYF
size: NA; D: TRBD1; J: TRBJ1-2; V: TRBV28; DNA: TGTGCCAGCAGTTTAGGACAGGCGGTTTTTGCCGGCTACACCTTC; CDR3: CASSLGQAVFAGYTF
size: NA; D: NA; J: TRBJ1-5; V: TRBV7-8; DNA: TGTGCCAGCAGTTTTCGCGACAGGAGCAATCAGCCCCAGCATTTT; CDR3: CASSFRDRSNQPQHF
size: NA; D: TRBD1; J: TRBJ1-2; V: TRBV19; DNA: TGTGCCAGTAGTCTCACAGGGGGAGGGTCATATGGCTACACCTTC; CDR3: CASSLTGGGSYGYTF
size: NA; D: NA; J: TRBJ1-5; V: TRBV19; DNA: TGTGCCAGTAGTAATCAACTTGGGGAGGGCGGCAATCAGCCCCAGCATTTT; CDR3: CASSNQLGEGGNQPQHF
size: NA; D: NA; J: TRBJ1-2; V: TRBV18; DNA: TGTGCCAGCTCACCTCTCCTGCAGGGTCTGGGCTACACCTTC; CDR3: CASSPLLQGLGYTF
size: once; D: NA; J: TRBJ2-2; V: TRBV13; DNA: TGTGCCAGCAGCTGGCACAGTTCCGAGCACACCGGGGAGCTGTTTTTT; CDR3: CASSWHSSEHTGELFF
size: NA; D: NA; J: TRBJ1-6; V: TRBV7-6; DNA: TGTGCCAGCAGCTCGGGGACGGGAGATAATTCACCCCTCCACTTT; CDR3: CASSSGTGDNSPLHF
size: NA; D: NA; J: TRBJ2-5; V: TRBV5-1; DNA: TGCGCCAGCAGCTTGTATCTGGGAGCGCGGGAGACCCAGTACTTC; CDR3: CASSLYLGARETQYF
size: NA; D: NA; J: TRBJ1-2; V: TRBV5-1; DNA: TGCGCCAGCAGCTTGGCCGGTACTTCTGCGGGTGGCTACACCTTC; CDR3: CASSLAGTSAGGYTF
size: NA; D: TRBD2; J: TRBJ2-1; V: TRBV4-2; DNA: TGTGCCAGCAGCCAAGATGAGACTAGCGGGGTCCACAATGAGCAGTTCTTC; CDR3: CASSQDETSGVHNEQFF
size: NA; D: NA; J: TRBJ1-5; V: TRBV7-2; DNA: TGTGCCAGCAGCTTAGAAGGCGGGAATCAGCCCCAGCATTTT; CDR3: CASSLEGGNQPQHF
size: NA; D: TRBD1; J: TRBJ2-2; V: TRBV7-3; DNA: TGTGCCAGCAGCATGACAGGGGTCACCGGGGAGCTGTTTTTT; CDR3: CASSMTGVTGELFF
size: few; D: NA; J: TRBJ2-5; V: TRBV5-4; DNA: TGTGCCAGCAGCCTTCCATCCCGGGAGACCCAGTACTTC; CDR3: CASSLPSRETQYF
size: NA; D: NA; J: TRBJ1-1; V: TRBV5-1; DNA: TGCGCCAGCAGCCTCGGTAGGACGACAGTTTCCGTGAACACTGAAGCTTTCTTT; CDR3: CASSLGRTTVSVNTEAFF
size: NA; D: NA; J: TRBJ2-5; V: TRBV29-1; DNA: TGCAGCGTTGGGTCAACAGGGTTTGGGACCCAGTACTTC; CDR3: CSVGSTGFGTQYF
size: NA; D: TRBD1; J: TRBJ1-1; V: TRBV10-3; DNA: TGTGCCATCATTCCGGGACAGGGAGGCACTGAAGCTTTCTTT; CDR3: CAIIPGQGGTEAFF
size: NA; D: NA; J: TRBJ1-5; V: TRBV5-4; DNA: TGTGCCAGCAGCTTTGGGGGGGTTCTCGGGACTCAGCCCCAGCATTTT; CDR3: CASSFGGVLGTQPQHF
size: once; D: NA; J: TRBJ2-5; V: TRBV6-5; DNA: TGTGCCAGCAGAGGTATGGGGAAACGGGACCAGTACTTC; CDR3: CASRGMGKRDQYF
size: medium-sized; D: NA; J: TRBJ1-3; V: TRBV6-5; DNA: TGTGCCAGCAGTAACGGGGGTGTTGGAAACACCATATATTTT; CDR3: CASSNGGVGNTIYF
size: NA; D: NA; J: TRBJ1-4; V: TRBV6-1; DNA: TGTGCCAGCAGAAAGACAGGAGTTGAAAAACTGTTTTTT; CDR3: CASRKTGVEKLFF
size: NA; D: NA; J: TRBJ1-2; V: TRBV6-1; DNA: TGTGCCAGCAGTGAAGCGCGGAGGGTAACGGATGGCTACACCTTC; CDR3: CASSEARRVTDGYTF
size: NA; D: TRBD2; J: TRBJ2-3; V: TRBV6-1; DNA: TGTGCCAGCAGTGAAGAACGAGCGGGGGGCACAGATACGCAGTATTTT; CDR3: CASSEERAGGTDTQYF
size: NA; D: NA; J: TRBJ1-1; V: TRBV5-1; DNA: TGCGCCAGCAGCTTGGAAAAAGACTGGATTTACTCTATGAACACTGAAGCTTTCTTT; CDR3: CASSLEKDWIYSMNTEAFF
size: NA; D: TRBD1; J: TRBJ2-7; V: TRBV5-1; DNA: TGCGCCAGCAGCTTGGAAGGGACAGCCTCCTACGAGCAGTACTTC; CDR3: CASSLEGTASYEQYF
size: NA; D: TRBD1; J: TRBJ2-2; V: TRBV5-1; DNA: TGCGCCAGCAGACCGCCGGGACAGGTTAACACCGGGGAGCTGTTTTTT; CDR3: CASRPPGQVNTGELFF
size: NA; D: TRBD1; J: TRBJ1-6; V: TRBV6-1; DNA: TGTGCCAGCAGTGGGGACAGGGTAGGCTCACCCCTCCACTTT; CDR3: CASSGDRVGSPLHF
size: NA; D: NA; J: TRBJ1-1; V: TRBV5-4; DNA: TGTGCCAGCAGCTTGCCTACGAATGAAGCTTTCTTT; CDR3: CASSLPTNEAFF
size: NA; D: NA; J: TRBJ2-1; V: TRBV27; DNA: TGTGCCAGCAGTTCCCACAGGGCTGACAATGAGCAGTTCTTC; CDR3: CASSSHRADNEQFF
size: once; D: TRBD2; J: TRBJ2-1; V: TRBV11-2; DNA: TGTGCCAGCAGCTTAGGAGCGGGGGGGGCATACAATGAGCAGTTCTTC; CDR3: CASSLGAGGAYNEQFF
size: NA; D: NA; J: TRBJ2-6; V: TRBV13; DNA: TGTGCCAGCAGCCGCAAACTCGGGACCGCGGGGGCCAACGTCTTGACTTTC; CDR3: CASSRKLGTAGANVLTF
size: few; D: NA; J: TRBJ2-2; V: TRBV7-9; DNA: TGTGCCAGCGGCCAGGGAACGAACACCGGGGAGCTGTTTTTT; CDR3: CASGQGTNTGELFF
size: NA; D: NA; J: TRBJ2-7; V: TRBV27; DNA: TGTGCCAGCAGTTTATCTCCGGGGGGCGGCTACGAGCAGTACTTC; CDR3: CASSLSPGGGYEQYF